The text below deals with one T cell receptor beta chain. No antigen is known for it. No base-level quality is on record; no much larger clone is a single base apart. CDR1 is given as SGHTA and CDR2 as FQGTGA, both from the germline V gene. V lost 5 bases and J lost 3 bases; the stretch between them is 11 bases long. The CDR3 sequence holds 14 residues, the cysteine and phenylalanine included. Only CDR3 DNA is held: 42 bases, read in frame from base 1. The CDR3 regions of human TCRbeta chains were analyzed by immunosequencing. In the paper's pipeline: TCRs in the repertoires were matched against a reference library of SARS-CoV-2-specific TCRs that had been generated with the MIRA antigen-specificity platform. Breadth was defined as the fraction of unique TCRs that were SARS-CoV-2-associated, and depth was defined as the fraction of total T cells that were SARS-CoV-2-associated. Using the MIRA data, each spike-specific TCR was mapped to the spike region that the TCR reacts to and placed in a CD4 or CD8 class. Log10-transformed breadth and depth values were compared by one-way ANOVA with Sidak's multiple comparisons tests. This is the immuneACCESS table as TCRdb keeps it, with only in-frame sequences that have V and J called. A part of the clones is gone; compared with another copy, unresolved V genes explain less than half, and the rest is unexplained. The V and J calls and the clone size are those of that table, but D and trimming were determined from the DNA. In this sample the table shows fewer than 150,000 clones, more than 85% of which occur a single time. The ten largest make up around 3.1% of the sample.

The time point label, as the study defines it: baseline before first vaccination. Vaccinee samples were obtained from the UK trials COV001 and COV002, which included a single-blind randomized controlled phase 2/3 trial of AZD1222 (ChAdOx1 nCoV-19) in healthy adults. For TCRbeta chain sequencing, PBMC samples from trial participants were taken at day 0 and at day 28 after the second dose. The data stem from a study of T cell responses to AZD1222 COVID-19 vaccine (dated by TCRdb to 2020 to 2023). Context from the whole study: AZD1222 recipients given second doses at about 4 weeks or at about 12 weeks were pooled, since spike-specific TCR depth and breadth were not found to differ between the two schedules. A total of just over 230 trial participants underwent TCR sequencing, of whom some 200 had received two doses of AZD1222 and 26 had received two doses of the MenACWY control vaccine. Trial participants were enrolled by age into subgroups of 18-55, 56-69 and 70-plus years, and around 150, 28 and 57 TCR-sequenced participants, respectively, were included in these subgroups.

The paper as a whole reports these results and caveats: Most participants were white British and females outnumbered males, and the authors suggested that clonal diversity may have been underestimated. CD4 TCRs associated with the vaccine covered the entire spike protein, and the dominant responses were in regions 160-218 and 743-854. Nearly half of unique spike-specific TCRs reportedly recognized epitopes outside regions mutated in the B.1.351 and B.1.1.7 variants. After two AZD1222 doses, spike-specific TCR breadth and depth were significantly higher than at day 0 and than in MenACWY recipients. No day 14 peak-response samples were available, so repertoires were characterized only after the peak T cell response. In the small 56-69-year group, the increase in depth fell short of significance, most likely because of low power. Conclusions about previously exposed vaccinees are limited, since just six AZD1222 recipients were seropositive for SARS-CoV-2 at baseline.

The chain joins TRBV7-3 to TRBJ1-3, with the D gene not confidently named. The sequencing used peripheral blood, collected on day 0 of AZD1222 vaccination. This receptor was identified in an adult in good health. Here is the DNA: TGTGCCAGCAGCCCCAGTGGCATTGGAAACACCATATATTTT. Its coded protein is CASSPSGIGNTIYF.